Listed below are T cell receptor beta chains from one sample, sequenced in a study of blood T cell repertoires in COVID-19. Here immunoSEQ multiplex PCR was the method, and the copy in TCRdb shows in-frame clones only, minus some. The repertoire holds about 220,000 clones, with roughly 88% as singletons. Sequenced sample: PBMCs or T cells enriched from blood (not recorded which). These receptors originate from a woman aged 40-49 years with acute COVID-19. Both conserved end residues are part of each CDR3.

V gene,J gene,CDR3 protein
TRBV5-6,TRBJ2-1,CASSWDSSTAYNEQFF
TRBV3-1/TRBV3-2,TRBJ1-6,CASSVTGFHNSPLHF
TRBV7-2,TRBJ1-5,CASSATQGLVQPQHF
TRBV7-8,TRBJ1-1,CASSFAGTEAFF
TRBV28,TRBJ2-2,CASSLAGTGITGELFF
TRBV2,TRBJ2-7,CASSLTSSGGTREQYF
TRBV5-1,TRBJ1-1,CASSSQGRDYTEAFF
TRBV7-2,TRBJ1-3,CASSLVAPGNTIYF
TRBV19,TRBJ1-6,CASSSTRTGANSPLHF
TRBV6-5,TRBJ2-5,CASSPFGQGLETQYF
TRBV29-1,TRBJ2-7,CSDKGVEQYF
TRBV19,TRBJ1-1,CASSTVFDRMNTEAFF
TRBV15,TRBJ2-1,CATSRDRESGEQFF
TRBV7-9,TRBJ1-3,CASSLPRLSGNTIYF
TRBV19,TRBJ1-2,CASTGGSYNYGYTF
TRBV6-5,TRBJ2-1,CASRASSYNEQFF
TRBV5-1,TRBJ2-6,CASSRDSYSNVLTF
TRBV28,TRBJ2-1,CASSSRLAGMIGRNNEQFF
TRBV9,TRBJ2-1,CASSVAASGGSNEQFF
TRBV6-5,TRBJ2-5,CASSTGTSIQGTQYF
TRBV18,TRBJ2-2,CASKNRGDTGELFF
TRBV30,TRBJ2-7,CAWSLGQGATYEQYF
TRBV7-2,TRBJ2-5,CASSRDRGLSETQYF
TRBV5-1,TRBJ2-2,CASSGPHENTGELFF
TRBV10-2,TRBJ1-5,CASSQGGRDQPQHF
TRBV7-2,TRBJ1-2,CASSFRHSGYNYGYTF
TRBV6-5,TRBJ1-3,CASSLASGQGNTIYF
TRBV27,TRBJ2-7,CASSLYPGSTYEQYF
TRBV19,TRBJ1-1,CASSIKLMIAEAFF
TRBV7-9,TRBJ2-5,CASSLRTSGVYQETQYF
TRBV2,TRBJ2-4,CASSFATGTGAIQYF
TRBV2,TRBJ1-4,CASRRTGINEKLFF
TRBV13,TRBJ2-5,CASSLAGGPMMETQYF
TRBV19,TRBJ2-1,CASSIRFSASGSDEQFF
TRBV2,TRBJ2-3,CASSGTSGMRTDTQYF
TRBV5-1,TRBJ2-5,CASSSQGARVETQYF
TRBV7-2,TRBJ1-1,CASSFSSSAEAEAFF
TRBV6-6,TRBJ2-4,CASRGSSLAKNIQYF
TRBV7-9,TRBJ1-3,CASSPQTGNTIYF
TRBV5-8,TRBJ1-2,CASSRGTVTNYGYTF
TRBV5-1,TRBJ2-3,CASSLGSGGADTQYF
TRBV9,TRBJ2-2,CASSPVQGANTGELFF
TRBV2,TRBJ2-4,CASSEYSGRAPKNIQYF
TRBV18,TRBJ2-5,CASSSPGQPLETQYF
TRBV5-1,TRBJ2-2,CASRVPGVSTGELFF
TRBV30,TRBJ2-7,CAWSPRGTGVWYF
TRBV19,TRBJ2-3,CASSASGGRTDTQYF
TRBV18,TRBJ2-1,CASSPPTAYNEQFF
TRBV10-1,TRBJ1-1,CASKPGGGNTEAFF
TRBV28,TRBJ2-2,CATPEPNTGELFF
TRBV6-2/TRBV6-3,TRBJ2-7,CASSYSVPYEQYF
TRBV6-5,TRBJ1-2,CASRTGREDGYTF
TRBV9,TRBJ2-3,CASSPRGWASSGGTITDTQYF
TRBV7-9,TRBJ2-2,CASSLTPTRQSNTGELFF
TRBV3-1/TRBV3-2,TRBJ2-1,CASSQARPGGPYNEQFF
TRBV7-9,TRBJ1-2,CASSLALDRGRLDYGYTF